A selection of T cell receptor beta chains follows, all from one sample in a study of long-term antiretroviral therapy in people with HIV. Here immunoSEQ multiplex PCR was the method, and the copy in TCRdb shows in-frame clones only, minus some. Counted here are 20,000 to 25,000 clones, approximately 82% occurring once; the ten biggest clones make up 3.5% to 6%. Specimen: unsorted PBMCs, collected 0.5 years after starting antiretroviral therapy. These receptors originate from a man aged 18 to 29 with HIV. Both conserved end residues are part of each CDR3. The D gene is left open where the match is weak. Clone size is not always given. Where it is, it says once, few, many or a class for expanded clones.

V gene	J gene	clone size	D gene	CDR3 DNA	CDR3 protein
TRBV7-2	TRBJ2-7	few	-	TGTGCCAGCAGCCCCGGACCTTCAGATTCCTACGAGCAGTACTTC	CASSPGPSDSYEQYF
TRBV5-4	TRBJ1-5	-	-	TGTGCCAGCAGCTCCTGGGGGCGAAGGGTCGGCCAGCCCCAGCATTTT	CASSSWGRRVGQPQHF
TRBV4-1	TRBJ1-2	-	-	TGCGCCAGCAGCCAAGTGGCAGGGGCTAACTATGGCTACACCTTC	CASSQVAGANYGYTF
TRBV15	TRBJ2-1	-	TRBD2	TGTGCCACCAGCATTGTCTTGGGGGGGAGCAATGAGCAGTTCTTC	CATSIVLGGSNEQFF
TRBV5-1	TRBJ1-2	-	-	TGCGCCAGCAGAATAGGGCTAGACTATGGCTACACCTTC	CASRIGLDYGYTF
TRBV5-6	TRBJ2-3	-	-	TGTGCCAGCAGCTCCATACTCCGGGAGATAAGAACCACAGATACGCAGTATTTT	CASSSILREIRTTDTQYF
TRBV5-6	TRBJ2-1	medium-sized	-	TGTGCCAGCAGCCCACTCTCGGGAACAGAGCAGTTCTTC	CASSPLSGTEQFF
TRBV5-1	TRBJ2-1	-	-	TGCGCCAGCAGCCCGCCTCAGGGCTCGGACTACAATGAGCAGTTCTTC	CASSPPQGSDYNEQFF
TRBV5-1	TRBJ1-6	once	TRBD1	TGCGCCAGCAGCTTTGGGACAGGGGGCATGGGATCCTATAATTCACCCCTCCACTTT	CASSFGTGGMGSYNSPLHF
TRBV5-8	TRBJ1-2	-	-	TGTGCCGGGGCCTTACGAGGCGGTGACTACACCTTC	CAGALRGGDYTF
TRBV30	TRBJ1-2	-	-	TGTGCCTGGAGCGCAGGGACTTCGGGGGGTGGCTACACCTTC	CAWSAGTSGGGYTF
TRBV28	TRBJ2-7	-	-	TGTGCCAGCAGGGGGAAGAGCGGGTATGGCTACGAGCAGTACTTC	CASRGKSGYGYEQYF
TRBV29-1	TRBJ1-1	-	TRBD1	TGCAGCGGAAACAGGGGGGACACTGAAGCTTTCTTT	CSGNRGDTEAFF
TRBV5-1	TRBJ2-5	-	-	TGCGCCAGCAGCTTGGCAGGGAAAGAGACCCAGTACTTC	CASSLAGKETQYF
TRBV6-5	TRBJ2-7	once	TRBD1	TGTGCCAGCACCATGTACAGGGGGCCCTTCTACGAGCAGTACTTC	CASTMYRGPFYEQYF